This entry lists 16 T cell receptor beta chains sequenced from one sample in a study of CD8+ T cells in alopecia areata. Following extraction, RNA underwent reverse transcription to cDNA, which served as the sequencing template. Clones were read by immunoSEQ multiplex PCR, and TCRdb kept only the in-frame ones, dropping some. The sample yields 150,000 to 200,000 clones, roughly 66% seen once. This sample comprised CD8+ T cells sorted from blood, obtained at week 0. Receptors originate from a human donor with alopecia areata.

This clone was seen a few times. The chain uses TRBV13 and TRBJ1-2; 8 bases fit TRBD1. J gave up 4 bases and V 2 bases, and 3 bases lay outside the gene matches. Germline V lookup: CDR1 PRHDT, CDR2 FYEKMQ (reference sequence). This CDR3 region has 14 residues. The CDR3 DNA reads as TGTGCCAGCAGCTTATACAGGGGGATCTATGGCTACACCTTC. Amino acid sequence: CASSLYRGIYGYTF.

This chain connects TRBV29-1 to TRBJ2-7, with D possibly matching TRBD1 (7 bases). Between the trimmed V and J ends, which lost 6 bases and 0 bases, there was a span of 18 bases. The CDR3 length is 15 residues. Germline V gives CDR1 SQVTM, CDR2 ANQGSEA. The CDR3 DNA reads TGCAGCGTCTATGGACCCCAGGGGGGCTCCTACGAGCAGTACTTC. Residues: CSVYGPQGGSYEQYF.

The rearrangement links TRBV6-6 to TRBJ2-3; 8 bases are a match to TRBD1. Germline CDR1 is MNHNY and CDR2 is SVGAGI (reference sequence). The CDR3 extends over 16 amino acids. V dropped 5 bases and J dropped 2; count of bases not matched to a gene: 9. CDR3 DNA: TGTGCCAGCAGTAAGGACAGGGCATTGTCCACAGATACGCAGTATTTT. Amino acid sequence: CASSKDRALSTDTQYF.

The chain recombines TRBV29-1 with TRBJ1-2; D call uncertain. CDR1 is SQVTM, CDR2 ANQGSEA, per germline. This CDR3 is built from 12 residues. V was shortened by 7 bases and J by 1 base, with 10 bases between the two germline ends. CDR3 DNA: TGCAGCGCTCCTGGGGATAACTATGGCTACACCTTC. Translating gives CSAPGDNYGYTF.

This clone was seen only a few times. The CDR3 bases are TGTGCCAGTACCCCGTATTGGGGGAATGGAGAAAAACTGTTTTTT. Amino acids: CASTPYWGNGEKLFF. The chain combines TRBV19 with TRBJ1-4; perhaps TRBD1 as D (5 bases). The CDR3 loop spans 15 amino acids. Germline values: CDR1 LNHDA, CDR2 SQIVND (reference sequence). V lost 7 bases to trimming and J lost 8 bases, with 20 bases between them.

The rearrangement joins TRBV9 to TRBJ1-6, with a tentative D call TRBD1 (5 bases). The CDR3 sequence is 15 residues long. The germline V gene has CDR1 SGDLS and CDR2 YYNGEE. V was trimmed by 3 bases and J by 0 bases, leaving 7 bases between them. CDR3 amino acids: CASSEDNSYNSPLHF. DNA of the CDR3: TGTGCCAGCAGCGAGGACAACTCCTATAATTCACCCCTCCACTTT.

This chain connects TRBV29-1 to TRBJ1-2; TRBD1 matches 9 bases. V dropped 3 bases and J dropped 4; count of bases not matched to a gene: 9. The CDR3 runs 15 residues. In germline, CDR1 is SQVTM, CDR2 ANQGSEA. This CDR3 reads CSVDMGQGRSYGYTF. DNA of the CDR3: TGCAGCGTTGATATGGGACAGGGACGCAGCTATGGCTACACCTTC.

This chain links TRBV6-1 with TRBJ1-2, with TRBD1 matching over 9 bases. This CDR3 is built from 16 residues. Germline-derived CDR1 and CDR2 are MNHNS and SASEGT. Germline trimming cut 1 base from V and 10 bases from J; bases unmatched to any gene: 13. CDR3 coding DNA: TGTGCCAGCAGTGAAGACCCACCCGGGACAGGGTACACCTACACCTTC. Its protein product is CASSEDPPGTGYTYTF.

This clone came up once. The chain uses TRBV13 and TRBJ1-1, with D possibly matching TRBD1 (5 bases). Germline assignment: CDR1 PRHDT and CDR2 FYEKMQ (reference sequence). CDR3 length: 15 amino acids. Trimming took off 5 bases at V and 1 base at J, with 14 bases between the two ends. This CDR3 reads CASSVLHRQNTEAFF. For the CDR3, the DNA is TGTGCCAGCAGCGTCCTACACAGGCAGAACACTGAAGCTTTCTTT.

This chain links TRBV29-1 with TRBJ2-1; possibly TRBD1 for D (6 bases). This CDR3 is 15 amino acids long. V shed 6 bases and J shed 7 bases, with 22 bases lying between them. Germline V CDR1 and CDR2: SQVTM, ANQGSEA. CDR3 region: CSVDPGTKPSNEQFF. Written as DNA, the CDR3 is TGCAGCGTCGACCCCGGGACAAAACCGTCGAATGAGCAGTTCTTC.

The chain has TRBV6-1 and TRBJ2-2; 7 bases are shared with TRBD1. The CDR3 spans 15 residues. Germline CDR1 is MNHNS and CDR2 is SASEGT. V lost 1 base and J lost 7; bases outside the gene matches: 6. DNA for the CDR3: TGTGCCAGCAGTGAAGGACAGGGATCTTACGGGGAGCTGTTTTTT. Residues: CASSEGQGSYGELFF.

The CDR3 loop reads CASRNRDSSNTEAFF. The CDR3 DNA reads TGTGCCAGCAGAAACCGTGACAGCTCGAACACTGAAGCTTTCTTT. The V gene is TRBV27, the J gene TRBJ1-1, with TRBD1 as a possible D gene (5 bases). Germline V lookup: CDR1 MNHEY, CDR2 SMNVEV (reference sequence). Deletions cut 6 bases from V and 1 base from J, with 15 bases between. This CDR3 is 15 amino acids long.

The rearrangement joins TRBV2 to TRBJ2-1, with D maybe TRBD1 (6 bases). The CDR3 totals 14 residues. The germline V and J ends were trimmed by 8 bases and 2 bases, with 13 bases remaining between them. CDR1 is SNHLY, CDR2 FYNNEI, per germline. CDR3 in DNA: TGTGCCAGCCTAACAGGGCAGACCTACAATGAGCAGTTCTTC. Protein product: CASLTGQTYNEQFF.

The chain carries TRBV2 and TRBJ1-1; D may be TRBD1 (6 bases). With 10 bases removed from V and 4 bases from J, the gap between germline ends came to 16 bases. Germline loops: CDR1 SNHLY, CDR2 FYNNEI. The CDR3 is 13 amino acids. The CDR3 region is CATVQGQTTEAFF. Written as DNA, the CDR3 is TGTGCCACCGTACAGGGTCAGACCACTGAAGCTTTCTTT.

The gene calls are TRBV6-1 and TRBJ2-1; 8 nucleotides agree with TRBD2. Germline CDR1 reads MNHNS; CDR2 reads SASEGT. This CDR3 region has 12 residues. After removal of 11 bases from V and 9 bases from J, the junction contained 9 bases not matched to a gene. This CDR3 reads CAVGLDFGEQFF. The DNA of the CDR3 is TGTGCCGTGGGACTAGACTTCGGTGAGCAGTTCTTC.

This clone has only a few counts. This sequence joins TRBV30 and TRBJ1-1, with a possible D match to TRBD1 (6 bases). The CDR3 consists of 11 residues. Trimming removed 8 bases at V and 9 bases at J, with 16 bases between. Germline V CDR1 and CDR2: GTSNPN, SVGIG (reference sequence). In DNA form, the CDR3 reads TGTGCCGGGGGCCTGGGCGGACAAGCTTTCTTT. Protein sequence: CAGGLGGQAFF. Using reference TRBV30 and TRBJ1-1 for the parts outside the CDR3, the full variable domain is SQTIHQWPATLVQPVGSPLSLECTVEGTSNPNLYWYRQAAGRGLQLLFYSVGIGQISSEVPQNLSASRPQDRQFILSSKKLLLSDSGFYLCAGGLGGQAFFGQGTRLTVV.